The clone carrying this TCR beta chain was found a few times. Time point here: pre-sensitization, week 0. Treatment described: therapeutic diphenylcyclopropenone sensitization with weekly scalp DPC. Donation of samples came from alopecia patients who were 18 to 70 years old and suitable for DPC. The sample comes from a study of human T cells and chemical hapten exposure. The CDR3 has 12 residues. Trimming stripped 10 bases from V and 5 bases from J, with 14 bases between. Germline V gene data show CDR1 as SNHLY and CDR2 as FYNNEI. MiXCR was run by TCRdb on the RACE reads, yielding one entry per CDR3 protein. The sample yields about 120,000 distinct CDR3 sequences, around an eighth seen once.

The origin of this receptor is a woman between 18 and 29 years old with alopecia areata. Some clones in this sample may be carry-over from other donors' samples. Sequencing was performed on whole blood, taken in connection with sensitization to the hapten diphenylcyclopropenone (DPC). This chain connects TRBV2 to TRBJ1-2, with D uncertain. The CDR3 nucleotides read TGTGCCACTCACCGTCGAGGGTATGGCTACACCTTC. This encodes CATHRRGYGYTF.